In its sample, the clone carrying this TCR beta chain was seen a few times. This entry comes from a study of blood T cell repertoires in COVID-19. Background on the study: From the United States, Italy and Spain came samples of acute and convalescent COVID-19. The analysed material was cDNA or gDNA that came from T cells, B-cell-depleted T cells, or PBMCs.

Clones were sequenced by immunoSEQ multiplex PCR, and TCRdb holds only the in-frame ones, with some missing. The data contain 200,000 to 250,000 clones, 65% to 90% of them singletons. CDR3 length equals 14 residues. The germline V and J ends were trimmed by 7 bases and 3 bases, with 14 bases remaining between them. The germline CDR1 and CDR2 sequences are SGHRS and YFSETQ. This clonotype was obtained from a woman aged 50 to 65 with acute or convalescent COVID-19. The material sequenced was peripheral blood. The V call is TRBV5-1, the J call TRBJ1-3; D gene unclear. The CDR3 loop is CASASTGVGNTIYF. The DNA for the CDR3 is TGCGCCAGCGCCAGTACCGGGGTTGGAAACACCATATATTTT.